One and the same sample provided the 32 T cell receptor beta chains below, sequenced in a study of blood T cell repertoires in COVID-19. Only in-frame clones appear in the TCRdb table, and some are missing; sequencing was by immunoSEQ multiplex PCR. Altogether about 170,000 clones are present, roughly 80% being singletons, with the ten largest covering about 4.6%. The sequencing sample was made of PBMCs or T cells enriched from blood (not recorded which). Receptors originate from a woman in her fifties or sixties who had recovered from COVID-19.

The CDR3 region has the DNA TGCGCCAGCAGCCAAGTTGGGCAGGGGCGAGGTCAGCCCCAGCATTTT. Translated: CASSQVGQGRGQPQHF. The chain carries TRBV4-1 and TRBJ1-5, with D perhaps matching TRBD1 (6 bases). The CDR3 contains 16 residues. Germline V gene lookup returns CDR1 MGHRA and CDR2 YSYEKL. The V end was cut by 1 base, the J end by 6 bases, with 16 bases between.

This clone was observed once. CDR3 nucleotides: TGTGCCAGCAGCGTAGCTTCCAGGGACACTGAAGCTTTCTTT. Its translation is CASSVASRDTEAFF. V usage is TRBV9 and J usage is TRBJ1-1, with D tentatively TRBD1 (5 bases). The CDR3 totals 14 residues. Germline V lookup: CDR1 SGDLS, CDR2 YYNGEE. Deletions cut 0 bases from V and 3 bases from J, with 9 bases between.

The chain employs TRBV19 and TRBJ1-1, with TRBD1 as a possible D gene (6 bases). CDR1 and CDR2 (germline): LNHDA, SQIVND (reference sequence). The CDR3 loop spans 14 amino acids. V dropped 4 bases and J dropped 7 bases, with 16 bases sitting between them. Here the CDR3 reads CASSSIGQKNEAFF. CDR3 in DNA: TGTGCCAGTAGTAGTATCGGACAGAAGAATGAAGCTTTCTTT. The full variable domain, with the rest looked up from reference TRBV19 and TRBJ1-1, is DGGITQSPKYLFRKEGQNVTLSCEQNLNHDAMYWYRQDPGQGLRLIYYSQIVNDFQKGDIAEGYSVSREKKESFPLTVTSAQKNPTAFYLCASSSIGQKNEAFFGQGTRLTVV.

This clone has more than one count but fewer than ten. This chain links TRBV14 with TRBJ1-1, with D possibly TRBD1 on 6 matching bases. Trimming removed 2 bases from V and 11 bases from J, with 18 bases in between. The length of the CDR3 is 14 residues. Germline V gene sequence: CDR1 SGHDN, CDR2 FVKESK. The CDR3: CASSQQEGTGLAFF. CDR3 sequence (DNA): TGTGCCAGCAGCCAACAAGAAGGCACAGGGTTGGCTTTCTTT.

The count of this clone is one. The chain couples TRBV18 to TRBJ1-4; 7 nucleotides match TRBD1. The V segment lost 1 base and the J segment 0 bases; nucleotides outside the gene matches: 2. The CDR3 runs to 16 residues. The germline V gene has CDR1 KGHSH and CDR2 LQKENI. CDR3 protein: CASSPRQGATNEKLFF. For the CDR3, the DNA is TGTGCCAGCTCACCACGGCAGGGGGCAACTAATGAAAAACTGTTTTTT.

The CDR3 spells CASRSQRGEGDQPQHF. The CDR3 DNA sequence: TGTGCCAGCAGGTCCCAACGGGGTGAGGGAGATCAGCCCCAGCATTTT. V is TRBV28 and J is TRBJ1-5; unclear D gene. Looked up from germline, CDR1 is MDHEN and CDR2 is SYDVKM. Trimming shortened V by 6 bases and J by 5 bases, and 20 bases separated the two germline ends. The CDR3 extends over 16 amino acids.

The V gene is TRBV10-2, the J gene TRBJ1-1; possible D gene TRBD1, 5 bases. Germline CDR1 reads WSHSY; CDR2 reads SAAADI. The CDR3 consists of 14 residues. The V end was cut by 6 bases, the J end by 1 base, with 12 bases between. The CDR3 bases are TGCGCCAGCAGCCGAACCGGGGGGAACACTGAAGCTTTCTTT. It yields the protein CASSRTGGNTEAFF.

The chain recombines TRBV6-1 with TRBJ2-1; 10 bases fit TRBD2. Germline assignment: CDR1 MNHNS and CDR2 SASEGT. The CDR3 totals 15 residues. J was trimmed by 4 bases and V by 2 bases; bases with no gene match: 2. The CDR3 nucleotides read TGTGCCAGCAGTGAACTAGCGGGGGATTACAATGAGCAGTTCTTC. Protein: CASSELAGDYNEQFF.

The chain carries TRBV7-9 and TRBJ2-7; 9 nucleotides line up with TRBD1. The V segment lost 9 bases and the J segment 7 bases; nucleotides outside the gene matches: 19. Germline-derived CDR1 and CDR2 are SEHNR and FQNEAQ (reference sequence). The CDR3 contains 16 residues. The CDR3 DNA follows: TGTGCCAGGGTAGGTGGCCGGCACAGGGGGCGTTGGGAGCAGTACGTC. Translation gives CARVGGRHRGRWEQYV.

This clone was observed a single time. The chain is built from TRBV19 and TRBJ1-2; D is ambiguous. The CDR3 is made up of 13 amino acids. In germline, CDR1 is LNHDA, CDR2 SQIVND (reference sequence). Trimming removed 6 bases from V and 0 bases from J, with 8 bases in between. CDR3 sequence reads: CASSPDTNYGYTF. Here the CDR3 DNA reads TGTGCCAGTAGCCCTGACACTAACTATGGCTACACCTTC.

V usage is TRBV19 and J usage is TRBJ1-1; the D gene is possibly TRBD1 (6 bases). This CDR3 has 14 amino acids. Germline V gene data show CDR1 as LNHDA and CDR2 as SQIVND (reference sequence). The V gene lost 3 bases and the J gene lost 1 base, with 9 bases spanning the gap. CDR3 sequence reads: CASSIGQWNTEAFF. Written as DNA, the CDR3 is TGTGCCAGTAGTATCGGACAGTGGAACACTGAAGCTTTCTTT.

V is TRBV3-1 (or the pseudogene TRBV3-2) and J is TRBJ2-1; tentatively, D is TRBD2 (6 bases). V lost 4 bases and J 9 bases, leaving 16 bases between the germline ends. The CDR3 has 14 residues. Germline V gene sequence: CDR1 LGHDT, CDR2 YNNKEL (reference sequence). The chain's CDR3 is CASSPLLVEGEQFF. Here the CDR3 DNA reads TGTGCCAGCAGCCCCCTGTTAGTGGAGGGTGAGCAGTTCTTC.

This clone has only a few counts. The chain couples TRBV7-3 to TRBJ2-3, with TRBD2 matching 12 bases. V gave up 0 bases and J gave up 0 bases; unmatched junction bases: 4. Germline V CDR1 and CDR2: SGHTA, FQGTGA. The CDR3 runs to 18 residues. CDR3 bases: TGTGCCAGCAGCTTAACGCTAGCGGGGGGGCCTAGCACAGATACGCAGTATTTT. This codes for CASSLTLAGGPSTDTQYF.

The chain carries TRBV7-9 and TRBJ1-5; D gene unclear. Trimming stripped 11 bases from V and 0 bases from J, with 17 bases between. Germline CDR1 reads SEHNR; CDR2 reads FQNEAQ (reference sequence). This CDR3 contains 15 residues. For the CDR3, the DNA is TGTGCCGGGTGGCGGTTGGGAGTTAGCAATCAGCCCCAGCATTTT. Protein product: CAGWRLGVSNQPQHF.

Only one count was recorded for this clone. This chain uses TRBV6-5 with TRBJ2-6; maybe TRBD2 (6 bases). CDR1 is MNHEY, CDR2 SVGAGI, per germline. CDR3 length: 15 residues. V lost 11 bases to trimming and J lost 0 bases, with 14 bases between them. The CDR3 coding sequence is TGTGCCGGAACGCGGGACCTCTCTGGGGCCAACGTCCTGACTTTC. Translated: CAGTRDLSGANVLTF.

The chain has TRBV5-8 and TRBJ2-3; D is uncertain. Trimming pared 0 bases from V and 2 bases from J, leaving 10 bases between. Germline V gives CDR1 SGHTS, CDR2 YDEGEE. The CDR3 covers 15 residues. CDR3 sequence: CASSLGPLVTDTQYF. CDR3 coding DNA: TGTGCCAGCAGCTTGGGACCGCTAGTCACAGATACGCAGTATTTT.

The genes are TRBV7-2 and TRBJ2-5; 9 bases align to TRBD2. Per the germline V gene, CDR1 is SGHTA and CDR2 is FQGNSA. The CDR3 has 16 residues. V trimming: 5 bases; J trimming: 4 bases; junction bases outside the gene matches: 11. The CDR3 region has the DNA TGTGCCAGCAGCCGTCGCGGGCTAGCGGGGCGAGAGACCCAGTACTTC. Translation gives CASSRRGLAGRETQYF.

This clone came up once. J is TRBJ2-1 and V is TRBV7-9; 8 nucleotides agree with TRBD1. The CDR3 is 14 amino acids. In germline, CDR1 is SEHNR, CDR2 FQNEAQ (reference sequence). With V trimmed by 7 bases and J by 8 bases, 10 bases remained unmatched. The CDR3 reads CASTLDRVGDEQFF. For the CDR3, the DNA is TGTGCCAGCACTTTGGACAGGGTAGGGGATGAGCAGTTCTTC.

For the CDR3, the DNA is TGTGCCAGCAGTTACCATTTAGGGGGCGGTGGCGAGCAGTACGTC. This translates into CASSYHLGGGGEQYV. This sequence joins TRBV6-2 or TRBV6-3 and TRBJ2-7; 7 bases align to TRBD1. Germline CDR1 reads MNHEY; CDR2 reads SVGEGT. The CDR3 sequence is 15 residues long. Trimming cost V 2 bases and J 6 bases; bases outside gene matches: 10.

A few counts support this clone. This chain connects TRBV2 to TRBJ2-1, with 7 bases matching TRBD1. After removal of 5 bases from V and 2 bases from J, the junction contained 3 bases not matched to a gene. Germline CDR1 SNHLY, CDR2 FYNNEI. There are 14 residues in the CDR3. The CDR3 DNA is TGTGCCAGCAGTCCGGGACAGACCTACAATGAGCAGTTCTTC. Amino acids: CASSPGQTYNEQFF.

The genes are TRBV19 and TRBJ1-2; D is unclear. The germline CDR1 and CDR2 sequences are LNHDA and SQIVND (reference sequence). The CDR3 has 14 amino acids. Trimming took off 6 bases at V and 3 bases at J, with 14 bases between the two ends. CDR3 sequence: CASSPRPRDYGYTF. For the CDR3, the DNA is TGTGCCAGTAGCCCGAGACCGCGGGACTATGGCTACACCTTC.

The chain joins TRBV27 to TRBJ2-5; no clear D. The V end lost 2 bases, the J end lost 1 base, and 5 bases lay between the germline ends. The CDR3 is 13 amino acids. Germline CDR1 MNHEY, CDR2 SMNVEV (reference sequence). Here the CDR3 reads CASSLTRQETQYF. The CDR3 bases are TGTGCCAGCAGTTTAACACGCCAAGAGACCCAGTACTTC.

CDR3 sequence reads: CSVNREGEQFF. In DNA form, the CDR3 reads TGCAGCGTAAACAGGGAGGGTGAGCAGTTCTTC. The chain uses TRBV29-1 and TRBJ2-1, with a tentative D call TRBD2 (7 bases). This CDR3 has 11 amino acids. Per the germline V gene, CDR1 is SQVTM and CDR2 is ANQGSEA. Trimming left V 6 bases short and J 9 bases short, with 12 bases between.

The chain recombines TRBV11-3 with TRBJ2-1, with TRBD2 matching over 8 bases. With 5 bases clipped from V and 4 bases from J, the junction kept 7 bases outside the gene matches. Germline lookup yields CDR1 SGHNT and CDR2 YENEEA. The CDR3 length is 15 residues. CDR3 region: CASSASGGIYNEQFF. CDR3 sequence (DNA): TGTGCCAGCAGCGCGAGCGGGGGAATTTACAATGAGCAGTTCTTC.

The gene calls are TRBV20-1 and TRBJ1-1; D is unresolved. CDR1 and CDR2 (germline): DFQATT, SNEGSKA (reference sequence). This CDR3 has 13 amino acids. Trimming cost V 3 bases and J 1 base, with 9 bases left between them. As DNA, the CDR3 is TGCAGTGCTAGTCAGTCTTGGAACACTGAAGCTTTCTTT. Translated, it gives CSASQSWNTEAFF.

The rearrangement uses TRBV6-1 and TRBJ1-2; no clear D. The germline gives CDR1 MNHNS, CDR2 SASEGT. V lost 7 bases and J lost 2, with 17 bases in between. The CDR3 is made up of 15 amino acids. The CDR3 bases are TGTGCCAGCACCCCGGGTCTCCCGGCGAACTATGGCTACACCTTC. Amino acid sequence: CASTPGLPANYGYTF.

The chain links TRBV27 to TRBJ1-4; unclear D gene. The CDR3 is 14 residues long. Germline CDR1 is MNHEY and CDR2 is SMNVEV (reference sequence). V shed 2 bases and J shed 3 bases, with 7 bases lying between them. CDR3 DNA sequence: TGTGCCAGCAGTTTACAGAATTCTAATGAAAAACTGTTTTTT. Residues: CASSLQNSNEKLFF.

The chain uses TRBV5-6 and TRBJ1-5; a possible D gene is TRBD1 (5 bases). The V and J ends lost 2 bases and 1 base respectively, with 10 bases between them. CDR1 SGHDT and CDR2 YYEEEE come from the germline V gene. This CDR3 is 15 amino acids long. The CDR3, as DNA: TGTGCCAGCAGCTTTACAGGCTCAAGCAATCAGCCCCAGCATTTT. Translating it yields CASSFTGSSNQPQHF.

The chain employs TRBV5-8 and TRBJ2-2; a weak D match, TRBD2 (5 bases). Germline V lookup: CDR1 SGHTS, CDR2 YDEGEE. V was clipped by 0 bases and J by 4 bases, with 7 bases between them. This CDR3 is 14 amino acids long. CDR3 protein: CASSLGLRTGELFF. In nucleotides, the CDR3 is TGTGCCAGCAGCTTGGGACTACGCACCGGGGAGCTGTTTTTT.

The chain has TRBV18 and TRBJ1-2; TRBD1 agrees at 9 bases. With V trimmed by 0 bases and J by 7 bases, 6 bases remained unmatched. The CDR3 runs 15 residues. Germline V CDR1 and CDR2: KGHSH, LQKENI. CDR3 sequence: CASSPPGQGYVGYTF. The CDR3 nucleotides are TGTGCCAGCTCACCACCGGGACAGGGTTACGTTGGCTACACCTTC.

The gene calls are TRBV5-1 and TRBJ1-4, with 7 bases fitting TRBD1. Germline V gene data show CDR1 as SGHRS and CDR2 as YFSETQ. The trim removed 0 bases at V and 10 bases at J, leaving 6 bases unmatched. CDR3 size: 14 residues. The CDR3 region has the DNA TGCGCCAGCAGCTTGGAGACAGGGATCGCAAAACTGTTTTTT. Translation: CASSLETGIAKLFF.

V gene TRBV7-9 combines with J gene TRBJ1-6; tentatively, D is TRBD1 (5 bases). The CDR3 is 14 residues long. Trimming left V 6 bases short and J 7 bases short, with 13 bases between. From germline, CDR1 is SEHNR and CDR2 FQNEAQ (reference sequence). CDR3 amino acids: CASRPTGENSPLHF. The CDR3, as DNA: TGTGCCAGCAGACCTACAGGCGAGAATTCACCCCTCCACTTT.